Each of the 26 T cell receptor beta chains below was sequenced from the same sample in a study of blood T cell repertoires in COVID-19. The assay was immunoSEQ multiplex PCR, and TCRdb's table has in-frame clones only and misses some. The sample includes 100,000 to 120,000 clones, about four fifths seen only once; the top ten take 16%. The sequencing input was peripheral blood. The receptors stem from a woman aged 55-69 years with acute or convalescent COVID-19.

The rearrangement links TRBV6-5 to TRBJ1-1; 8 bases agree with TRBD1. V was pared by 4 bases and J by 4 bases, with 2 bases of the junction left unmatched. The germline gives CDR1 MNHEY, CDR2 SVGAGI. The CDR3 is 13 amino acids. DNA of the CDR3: TGTGCCAGCAGTTCCACAGGGGGCACTGAAGCTTTCTTT. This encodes CASSSTGGTEAFF.

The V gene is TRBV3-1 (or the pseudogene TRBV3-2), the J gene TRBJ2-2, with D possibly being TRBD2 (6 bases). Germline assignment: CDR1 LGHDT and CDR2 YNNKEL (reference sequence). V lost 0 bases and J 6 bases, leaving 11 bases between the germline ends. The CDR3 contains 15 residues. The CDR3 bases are TGTGCCAGCAGCCAAGAGTGGGCTAGCGCCGGGGAGCTGTTTTTT. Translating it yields CASSQEWASAGELFF.

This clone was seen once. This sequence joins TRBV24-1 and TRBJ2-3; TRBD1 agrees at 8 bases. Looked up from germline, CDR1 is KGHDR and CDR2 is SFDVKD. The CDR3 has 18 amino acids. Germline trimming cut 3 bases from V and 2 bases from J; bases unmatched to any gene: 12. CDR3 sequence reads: CATSDSYTGTGTTDTQYF. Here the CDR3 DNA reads TGTGCCACCAGTGATAGTTACACCGGGACAGGCACCACAGATACGCAGTATTTT.

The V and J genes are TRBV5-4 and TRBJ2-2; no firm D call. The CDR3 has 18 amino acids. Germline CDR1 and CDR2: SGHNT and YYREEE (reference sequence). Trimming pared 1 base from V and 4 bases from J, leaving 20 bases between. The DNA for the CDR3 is TGTGCCAGCAGCTTGCCCGGCCAAGCAGGCAGAGCCACCGGGGAGCTGTTTTTT. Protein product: CASSLPGQAGRATGELFF.

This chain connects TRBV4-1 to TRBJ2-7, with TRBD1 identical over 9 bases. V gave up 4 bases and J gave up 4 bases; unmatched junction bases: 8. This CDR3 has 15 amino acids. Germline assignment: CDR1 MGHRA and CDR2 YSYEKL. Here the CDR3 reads CASSLRTGVEYEQYF. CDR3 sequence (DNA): TGCGCCAGCAGCCTCAGGACAGGGGTAGAGTACGAGCAGTACTTC.

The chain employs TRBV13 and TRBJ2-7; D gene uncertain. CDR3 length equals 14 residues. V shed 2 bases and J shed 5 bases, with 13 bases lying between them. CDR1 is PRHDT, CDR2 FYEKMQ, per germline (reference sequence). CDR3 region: CASSLRTLGHEQYF. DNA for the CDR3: TGTGCCAGCAGCTTACGTACCCTTGGCCACGAGCAGTACTTC.

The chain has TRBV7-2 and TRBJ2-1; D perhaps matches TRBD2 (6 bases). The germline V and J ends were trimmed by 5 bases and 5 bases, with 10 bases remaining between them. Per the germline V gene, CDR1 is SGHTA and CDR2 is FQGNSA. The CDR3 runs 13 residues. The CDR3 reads CASSVVADNEQFF. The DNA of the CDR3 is TGTGCCAGCAGCGTGGTAGCGGACAATGAGCAGTTCTTC.

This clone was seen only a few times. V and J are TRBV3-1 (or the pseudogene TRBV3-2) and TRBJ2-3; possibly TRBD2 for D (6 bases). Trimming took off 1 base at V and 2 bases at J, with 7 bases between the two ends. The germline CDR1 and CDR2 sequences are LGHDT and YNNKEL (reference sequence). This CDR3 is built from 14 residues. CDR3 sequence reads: CASSQADYTDTQYF. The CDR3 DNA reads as TGTGCCAGCAGCCAAGCGGACTACACAGATACGCAGTATTTT.

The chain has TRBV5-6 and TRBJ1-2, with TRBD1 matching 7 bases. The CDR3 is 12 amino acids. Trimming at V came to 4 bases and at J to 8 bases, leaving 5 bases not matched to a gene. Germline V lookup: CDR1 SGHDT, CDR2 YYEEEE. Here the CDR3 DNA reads TGTGCCAGCAGCGCGACAGGGAAAGGCTACACCTTC. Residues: CASSATGKGYTF.

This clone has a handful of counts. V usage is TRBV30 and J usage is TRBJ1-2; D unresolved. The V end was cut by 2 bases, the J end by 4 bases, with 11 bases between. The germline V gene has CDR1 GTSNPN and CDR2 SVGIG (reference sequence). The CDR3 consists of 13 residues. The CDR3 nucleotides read TGTGCCTGGAGTAAACAACAGAGCTATGGCTACACCTTC. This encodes CAWSKQQSYGYTF.

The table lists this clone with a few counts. CDR3: CASSLGTVLTSSGNTIYF. The CDR3 nucleotides read TGTGCCAGCAGCTTAGGGACAGTCCTTACTAGCTCTGGAAACACCATATATTTT. This sequence joins TRBV7-6 and TRBJ1-3, with a weak D call TRBD1 (6 bases). V lost 1 base, J lost 0 bases, and 16 bases lay in between. CDR1 is SGHVS and CDR2 is FNYEAQ in the germline V gene. This CDR3 is 18 amino acids long.

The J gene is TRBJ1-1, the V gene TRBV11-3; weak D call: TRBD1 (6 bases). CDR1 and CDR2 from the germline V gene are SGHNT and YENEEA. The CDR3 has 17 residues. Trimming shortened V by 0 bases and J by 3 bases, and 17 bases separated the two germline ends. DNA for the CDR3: TGTGCCAGCAGCTTAGATCAAGACAGGCCGGGGCACACTGAAGCTTTCTTT. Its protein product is CASSLDQDRPGHTEAFF.

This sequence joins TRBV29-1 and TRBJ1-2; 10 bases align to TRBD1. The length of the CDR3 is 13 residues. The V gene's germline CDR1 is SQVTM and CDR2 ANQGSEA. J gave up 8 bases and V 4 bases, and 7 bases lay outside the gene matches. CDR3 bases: TGCAGCGTTGTGGCGACAGGGGGCTGGGGCTACACCTTC. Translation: CSVVATGGWGYTF.

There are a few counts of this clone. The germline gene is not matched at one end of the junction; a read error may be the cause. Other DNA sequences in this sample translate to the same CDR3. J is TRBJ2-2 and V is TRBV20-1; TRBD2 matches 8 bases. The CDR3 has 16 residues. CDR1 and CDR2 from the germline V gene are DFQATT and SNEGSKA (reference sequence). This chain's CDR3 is CRASTLAGGGPGELFF. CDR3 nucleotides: TGCCGTGCTAGTACCCTTGCCGGGGGGGGCCCCGGGGAGCTGTTTTTT.

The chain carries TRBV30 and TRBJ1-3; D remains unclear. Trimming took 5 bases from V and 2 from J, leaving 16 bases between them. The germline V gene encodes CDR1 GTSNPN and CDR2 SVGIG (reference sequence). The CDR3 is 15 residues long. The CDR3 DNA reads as TGTGCCTGGGGGGTGAGGTGGAATACTGGAAACACCATATATTTT. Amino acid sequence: CAWGVRWNTGNTIYF.

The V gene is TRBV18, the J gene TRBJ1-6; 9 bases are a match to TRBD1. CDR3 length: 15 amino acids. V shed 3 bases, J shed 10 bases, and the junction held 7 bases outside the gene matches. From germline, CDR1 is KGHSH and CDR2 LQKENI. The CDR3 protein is CASSPGTGLESPLHF. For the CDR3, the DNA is TGTGCCAGCTCACCGGGGACAGGGTTGGAATCACCCCTCCACTTT.

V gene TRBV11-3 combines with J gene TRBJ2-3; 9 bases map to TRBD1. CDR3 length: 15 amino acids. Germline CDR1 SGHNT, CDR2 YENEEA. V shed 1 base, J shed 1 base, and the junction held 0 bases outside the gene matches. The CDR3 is CASSLGQGGTDTQYF. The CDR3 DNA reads TGTGCCAGCAGCTTAGGACAGGGGGGCACAGATACGCAGTATTTT.

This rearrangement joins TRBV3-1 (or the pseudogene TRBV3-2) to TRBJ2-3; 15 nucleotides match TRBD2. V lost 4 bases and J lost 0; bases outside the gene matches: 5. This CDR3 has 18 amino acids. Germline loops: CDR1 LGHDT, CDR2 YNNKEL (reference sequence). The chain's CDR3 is CASSPGLAGGASTDTQYF. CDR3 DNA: TGTGCCAGCAGCCCGGGACTAGCGGGGGGAGCTAGCACAGATACGCAGTATTTT.

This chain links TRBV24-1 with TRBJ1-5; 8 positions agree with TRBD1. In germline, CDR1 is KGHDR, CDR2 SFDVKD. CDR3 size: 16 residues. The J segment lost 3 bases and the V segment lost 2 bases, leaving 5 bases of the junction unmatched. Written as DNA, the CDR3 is TGTGCCACCAGTGATTCTAGGACAGGGCTCAATCAGCCCCAGCATTTT. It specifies CATSDSRTGLNQPQHF.

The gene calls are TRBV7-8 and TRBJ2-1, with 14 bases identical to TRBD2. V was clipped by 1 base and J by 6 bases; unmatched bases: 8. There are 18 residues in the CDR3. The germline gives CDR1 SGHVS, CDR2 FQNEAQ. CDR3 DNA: TGTGCCAGCAGCTTAGAGGCCGGGGGGACTAGCGGGGGCAATGAGCAGTTCTTC. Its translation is CASSLEAGGTSGGNEQFF.

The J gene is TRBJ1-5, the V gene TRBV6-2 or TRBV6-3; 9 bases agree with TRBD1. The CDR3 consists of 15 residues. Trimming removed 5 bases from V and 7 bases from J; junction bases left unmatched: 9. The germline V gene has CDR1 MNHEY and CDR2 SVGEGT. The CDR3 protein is CASSAPGQGNQPQHF. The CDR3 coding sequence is TGTGCCAGCAGTGCTCCGGGACAGGGAAACCAGCCCCAGCATTTT.

CDR3 sequence: CASSAHNSPLHF. The CDR3 DNA reads TGTGCCAGCAGTGCGCATAATTCACCCCTCCACTTT. The chain joins TRBV27 to TRBJ1-6; D is undetermined. V was shortened by 5 bases and J by 5 bases, with 4 bases between the two germline ends. CDR3 length equals 12 residues. The germline V gene has CDR1 MNHEY and CDR2 SMNVEV (reference sequence).

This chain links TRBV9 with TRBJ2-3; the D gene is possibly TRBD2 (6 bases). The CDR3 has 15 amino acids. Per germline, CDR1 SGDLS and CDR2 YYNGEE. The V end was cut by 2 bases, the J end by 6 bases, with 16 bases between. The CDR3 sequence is CASSVYGGATDTQYF. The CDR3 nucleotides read TGTGCCAGCAGCGTTTACGGCGGGGCGACGGATACGCAGTATTTT.

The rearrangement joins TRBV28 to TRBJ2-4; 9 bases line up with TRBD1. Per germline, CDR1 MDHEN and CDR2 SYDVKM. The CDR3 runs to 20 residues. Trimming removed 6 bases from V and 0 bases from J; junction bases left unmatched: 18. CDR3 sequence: CASRPTPGTGPSLAKNIQYF. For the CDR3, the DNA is TGTGCCAGCAGACCAACTCCCGGGACAGGGCCTTCGTTAGCCAAAAACATTCAGTACTTC. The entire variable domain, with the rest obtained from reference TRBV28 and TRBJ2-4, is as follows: DVKVTQSSRYLVKRTGEKVFLECVQDMDHENMFWYRQDPGLGLRLIYFSYDVKMKEKGDIPEGYSVSREKKERFSLILESASTNQTSMYLCASRPTPGTGPSLAKNIQYFGAGTRLSVL.

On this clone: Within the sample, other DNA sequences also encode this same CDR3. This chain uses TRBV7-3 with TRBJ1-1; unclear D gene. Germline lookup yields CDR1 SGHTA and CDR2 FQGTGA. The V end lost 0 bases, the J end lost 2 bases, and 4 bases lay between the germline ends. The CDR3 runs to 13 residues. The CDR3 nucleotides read TGTGCCAGCAGCTTAACTGTAAACACTGAAGCTTTCTTT. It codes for CASSLTVNTEAFF.

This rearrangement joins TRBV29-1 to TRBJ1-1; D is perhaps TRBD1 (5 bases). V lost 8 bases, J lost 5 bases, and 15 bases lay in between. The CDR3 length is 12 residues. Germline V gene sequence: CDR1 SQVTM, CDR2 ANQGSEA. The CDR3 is CSSYGGGTEAFF. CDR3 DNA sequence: TGCAGCTCTTATGGGGGGGGGACTGAAGCTTTCTTT.